These 26 T cell receptor beta chains share one sample of origin, sequenced in a study of T-cell memory formation after mild COVID-19. TCRdb reanalysed the 5' RACE reads using MiXCR and keeps one entry per CDR3 protein. The sample has 150,000 or so distinct CDR3 sequences, approximately 14% seen once. Sequenced: PBMCs or a T cell subset sorted from them (not recorded which). The receptors were sampled from an adult woman who had mild COVID-19 (a few samples of this study predate the infection). Cell type and time point are not known.

Here the CDR3 DNA reads TGCAGTGTTCCACAGGGTAACTATGGCTACACCTTC. Protein sequence: CSVPQGNYGYTF. The chain is built from TRBV20-1 and TRBJ1-2; D is possibly TRBD1 (6 bases). V was trimmed by 7 bases and J by 1 base, leaving 10 bases between them. Germline V gene sequence: CDR1 DFQATT, CDR2 SNEGSKA (reference sequence). This CDR3 region has 12 residues.

The table lists this clonotype with a few counts. V and J are TRBV20-1 and TRBJ2-7; D is possibly TRBD1 (5 bases). The CDR3 runs 13 residues. V lost 1 base and J lost 1, with 8 bases in between. The V gene's germline CDR1 is DFQATT and CDR2 SNEGSKA (reference sequence). The CDR3, as DNA: TGCAGTGCTAGAGGAAGACAGTCCTACGAGCAGTACTTC. Translation: CSARGRQSYEQYF.

In this sample, this clonotype turned up a few times. The chain employs TRBV11-3 and TRBJ2-7, with 8 positions matching TRBD2. CDR1 is SGHNT, CDR2 YENEEA, per germline. J was trimmed by 6 bases and V by 4 bases; bases with no gene match: 17. CDR3 length equals 17 residues. Here the CDR3 reads CASSSEPGTSGLSEQYF. CDR3 DNA: TGTGCCAGCAGCTCAGAACCCGGGACTAGTGGACTAAGCGAGCAGTACTTC.

The chain uses TRBV5-1 and TRBJ2-7, with D tentatively TRBD1 (5 bases). Germline V gene sequence: CDR1 SGHRS, CDR2 YFSETQ. V gave up 4 bases and J gave up 6 bases, with 29 bases separating them. The CDR3 sequence is 18 residues long. The CDR3 sequence: CASSPGHRSFILLGEQYF. In nucleotides, the CDR3 is TGCGCCAGCAGCCCAGGACACAGATCATTCATACTCCTAGGCGAGCAGTACTTC.

The chain combines TRBV29-1 with TRBJ2-2, with a weak D call TRBD1 (5 bases). The CDR3 covers 15 residues. Trimming stripped 3 bases from V and 0 bases from J, with 11 bases between. Germline CDR1 and CDR2: SQVTM and ANQGSEA. CDR3 bases: TGCAGCGTTGAGAGTACGGACACGAACACCGGGGAGCTGTTTTTT. Protein sequence: CSVESTDTNTGELFF.

Many counts were recorded for this clonotype. This chain joins TRBV5-1 and TRBJ2-7; 7 bases fit TRBD2. Per germline, CDR1 SGHRS and CDR2 YFSETQ. CDR3 length: 13 residues. V lost 5 bases and J lost 2; bases outside the gene matches: 4. The CDR3 region is CASRWGGTYEQYF. DNA for the CDR3: TGCGCCAGCAGGTGGGGGGGAACCTACGAGCAGTACTTC.

This clonotype turned up a few times. The CDR3 DNA is TGCGCCAGCAGCCAAGGGGCAGAAATGAACACTGAAGCTTTCTTT. This encodes CASSQGAEMNTEAFF. The V and J genes are TRBV4-1 and TRBJ1-1; D unclear. Trimming left V 1 base short and J 0 bases short, with 9 bases between. Per germline, CDR1 MGHRA and CDR2 YSYEKL. The CDR3 has 15 residues.

V usage is TRBV5-1 and J usage is TRBJ2-3; perhaps TRBD2 as D (5 bases). There are 15 residues in the CDR3. Germline V CDR1 and CDR2: SGHRS, YFSETQ. The V end was cut by 6 bases, the J end by 1 base, with 15 bases between. CDR3 sequence: CASTPAAGGTDTQYF. The CDR3 DNA follows: TGCGCCAGCACCCCGGCCGCCGGGGGCACAGATACGCAGTATTTT. Looking up the rest from reference TRBV5-1 and TRBJ2-3 gives the full variable domain: KAGVTQTPRYLIKTRGQQVTLSCSPISGHRSVSWYQQTPGQGLQFLFEYFSETQRNKGNFPGRFSGRQFSNSRSEMNVSTLELGDSALYLCASTPAAGGTDTQYFGPGTRLTVL.

V and J are TRBV29-1 and TRBJ1-1, with TRBD1 matching 9 bases. CDR3 length: 13 residues. Germline V gene data show CDR1 as SQVTM and CDR2 as ANQGSEA. Trimming took 1 base from V and 7 from J; bases not matched to a gene: 4. The CDR3 DNA reads TGCAGCGTTGAAGGGACAGGGGTTTTTGAAGCTTTCTTT. It is translated as CSVEGTGVFEAFF.

CDR3 sequence: CASSQAAGADGYTF. For the CDR3, the DNA is TGTGCCAGCAGCCAAGCGGCAGGGGCGGATGGCTACACCTTC. This chain joins TRBV3-1 and TRBJ1-2; maybe TRBD1 (6 bases). Trimming stripped 1 base from V and 6 bases from J, with 12 bases between. CDR3 length: 14 residues. Germline CDR1 LGHDT, CDR2 YNNKEL (reference sequence).

This clonotype was counted between two and nine times. The CDR3 DNA reads as TGTGCCAGTAGTTCACTCGACAGGGTAAATGAGCAGTTCTTC. This translates into CASSSLDRVNEQFF. V and J are TRBV19 and TRBJ2-1; TRBD1 matches 7 bases. V trimming: 5 bases; J trimming: 7 bases; junction bases outside the gene matches: 8. Germline values: CDR1 LNHDA, CDR2 SQIVND (reference sequence). The CDR3 runs to 14 residues.

This clonotype was detected a few times. The chain has TRBV11-3 and TRBJ2-1; 12 bases match TRBD2. After removal of 5 bases from V and 4 bases from J, the junction contained 12 bases not matched to a gene. Germline V CDR1 and CDR2: SGHNT, YENEEA. The length of the CDR3 is 18 residues. CDR3 amino acids: CASSPGLAGQMIYNEQFF. Written as DNA, the CDR3 is TGTGCCAGCAGCCCAGGACTAGCGGGACAGATGATTTACAATGAGCAGTTCTTC.

The chain is built from TRBV5-4 and TRBJ1-1, with a possible D match to TRBD1 (6 bases). CDR1 and CDR2 from the germline V gene are SGHNT and YYREEE (reference sequence). The CDR3 consists of 14 residues. V lost 3 bases to trimming and J lost 4 bases, with 13 bases between them. CDR3 in DNA: TGTGCCAGCAGCTGGGGGGGGCAGGTCACTGAAGCTTTCTTT. Translating it yields CASSWGGQVTEAFF.

The rearrangement uses TRBV2 and TRBJ2-7; possibly TRBD1 or TRBD2 for D (6 bases each). CDR1 and CDR2 from the germline V gene are SNHLY and FYNNEI. The CDR3 is 15 residues long. V gave up 6 bases and J gave up 5 bases, with 20 bases separating them. The CDR3 sequence is CASRDSPRRVDEQYF. Written as DNA, the CDR3 is TGTGCCAGCAGGGACAGCCCCCGGAGGGTTGACGAGCAGTACTTC.

V usage is TRBV7-9 and J usage is TRBJ2-7, with TRBD1 matching over 9 bases. The germline V gene has CDR1 SEHNR and CDR2 FQNEAQ (reference sequence). V gave up 4 bases and J gave up 4 bases; unmatched junction bases: 11. CDR3 length: 16 residues. CDR3 sequence reads: CASSSHPWDRVYEQYF. CDR3 DNA: TGTGCCAGCAGCTCCCATCCCTGGGACAGGGTATACGAGCAGTACTTC.

This chain joins TRBV5-1 and TRBJ2-5; D is uncertain. Trimming removed 0 bases from V and 2 bases from J, with 8 bases in between. Germline assignment: CDR1 SGHRS and CDR2 YFSETQ. CDR3 length: 14 residues. The CDR3 region has the DNA TGCGCCAGCAGCTTGGCAACGGATCAAGAGACCCAGTACTTC. Translation gives CASSLATDQETQYF.

The V and J genes are TRBV5-1 and TRBJ2-3; D unclear. The CDR3 has 14 residues. V was cut by 4 bases and J by 3 bases, with 12 bases left in between. Germline-derived CDR1 and CDR2 are SGHRS and YFSETQ. The CDR3 region is CASSVYRPTDTQYF. CDR3 coding DNA: TGCGCCAGCAGCGTATATCGCCCGACAGATACGCAGTATTTT.

This clonotype appeared a few times. The rearrangement uses TRBV18 and TRBJ2-1; tentatively, D is TRBD1 (6 bases). Trimming cost V 6 bases and J 7 bases, with 19 bases left between them. There are 15 residues in the CDR3. Germline-derived CDR1 and CDR2 are KGHSH and LQKENI. Written as DNA, the CDR3 is TGTGCCAGCTCCCCCCAACGTACAGGGCGAAATGAGCAGTTCTTC. This translates into CASSPQRTGRNEQFF.

V gene TRBV12-3 or TRBV12-4 combines with J gene TRBJ1-1; 7 bases are a match to TRBD1. This CDR3 is 14 amino acids long. Germline trimming cut 5 bases from V and 10 bases from J; bases unmatched to any gene: 13. CDR3 sequence reads: CASSPGGGDSGAFF. The CDR3 nucleotides are TGTGCCAGCAGTCCAGGGGGGGGGGATTCTGGAGCTTTCTTT.

This clonotype showed up many times. This rearrangement joins TRBV12-3 or TRBV12-4 to TRBJ2-1; D uncertain. Trimming took 11 bases from V and 8 from J, leaving 19 bases between them. This CDR3 spans 13 amino acids. CDR3 bases: TGTGCCGCCAGCAGTTCCGCTGTAGATGAGCAGTTCTTC. Translated: CAASSSAVDEQFF.

This clonotype was counted a few times. The genes are TRBV20-1 and TRBJ2-1; tentative D call: TRBD1 (5 bases). CDR1 is DFQATT, CDR2 SNEGSKA, per germline (reference sequence). CDR3 size: 15 residues. The V and J ends lost 0 bases and 2 bases respectively, with 11 bases between them. This CDR3 reads CSARDPNRTYNEQFF. The CDR3 DNA reads as TGCAGTGCTAGAGATCCGAACAGGACCTACAATGAGCAGTTCTTC.

The chain recombines TRBV5-1 with TRBJ2-3; no reliable D call. This CDR3 has 13 residues. Trimming stripped 6 bases from V and 6 bases from J, with 14 bases between. Germline loops: CDR1 SGHRS, CDR2 YFSETQ. The CDR3 is CASKAGIGDTQYF. CDR3 nucleotides: TGCGCCAGCAAGGCTGGAATTGGGGATACGCAGTATTTT.

This clonotype was counted only a few times. The CDR3 loop is CASSPDRNYGYTF. The CDR3 DNA is TGTGCCAGCAGCCCAGACCGGAACTATGGCTACACCTTC. The rearrangement links TRBV7-2 to TRBJ1-2, with D hard to call. The germline V gene has CDR1 SGHTA and CDR2 FQGNSA. Between the trimmed V and J ends, which lost 5 bases and 2 bases, there was a span of 9 bases. This CDR3 comprises 13 residues.

The chain joins TRBV7-9 to TRBJ1-1; the match to TRBD1 covers 7 bases. Trimming cost V 5 bases and J 6 bases; bases outside gene matches: 9. The CDR3 totals 14 residues. Germline V gene data show CDR1 as SEHNR and CDR2 as FQNEAQ (reference sequence). CDR3 residues: CASSGGRGGPEAFF. In nucleotides, the CDR3 is TGTGCCAGCAGCGGAGGGCGAGGGGGCCCTGAAGCTTTCTTT.

This clonotype was seen a handful of times. The rearrangement links TRBV7-9 to TRBJ2-3; D gene unclear. This CDR3 comprises 16 residues. V lost 5 bases, J lost 4 bases, and 19 bases lay in between. CDR1 and CDR2 (germline): SEHNR, FQNEAQ (reference sequence). The CDR3 sequence: CASSVHSSTRPDTQYF. The CDR3 DNA follows: TGTGCCAGCAGCGTCCACTCGTCCACACGCCCAGATACGCAGTATTTT. Supplemented by reference TRBV7-9 and TRBJ2-3, the full variable domain reads DTGVSQNPRHKITKRGQNVTFRCDPISEHNRLYWYRQTLGQGPEFLTYFQNEAQLEKSRLLSDRFSAERPKGSFSTLEIQRTEQGDSAMYLCASSVHSSTRPDTQYFGPGTRLTVL.

The V gene is TRBV7-9, the J gene TRBJ2-7, with D unclear. Germline CDR1 and CDR2: SEHNR and FQNEAQ (reference sequence). Trimming took 5 bases from V and 3 from J, leaving 14 bases between them. CDR3 length: 14 residues. The CDR3 nucleotides are TGTGCCAGCAGCGATAATAAATACTTCTACGAGCAGTACTTC. This sequence encodes CASSDNKYFYEQYF.